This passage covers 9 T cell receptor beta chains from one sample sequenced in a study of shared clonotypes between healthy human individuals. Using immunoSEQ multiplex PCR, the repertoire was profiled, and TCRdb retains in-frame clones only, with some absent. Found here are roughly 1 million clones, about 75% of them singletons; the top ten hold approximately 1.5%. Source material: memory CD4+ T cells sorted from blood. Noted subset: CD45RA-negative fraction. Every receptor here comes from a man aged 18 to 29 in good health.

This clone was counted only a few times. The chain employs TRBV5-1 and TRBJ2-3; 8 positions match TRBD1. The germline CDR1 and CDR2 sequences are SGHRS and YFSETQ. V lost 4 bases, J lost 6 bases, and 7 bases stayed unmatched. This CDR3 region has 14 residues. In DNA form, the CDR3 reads TGCGCCAGCAGCGCTAGACAGGGGACGGATACGCAGTATTTT. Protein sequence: CASSARQGTDTQYF.

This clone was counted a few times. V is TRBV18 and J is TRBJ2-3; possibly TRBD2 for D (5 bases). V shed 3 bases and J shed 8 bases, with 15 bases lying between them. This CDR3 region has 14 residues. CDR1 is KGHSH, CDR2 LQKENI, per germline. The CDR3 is CASSPPKRAPTQYF. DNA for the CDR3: TGTGCCAGCTCACCCCCGAAGAGGGCGCCTACGCAGTATTTT.

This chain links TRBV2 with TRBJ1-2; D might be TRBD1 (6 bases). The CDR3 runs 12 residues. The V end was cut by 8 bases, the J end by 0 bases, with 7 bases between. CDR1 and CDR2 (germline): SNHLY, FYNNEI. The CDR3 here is CASRQANYGYTF. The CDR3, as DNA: TGTGCCAGCCGACAGGCTAACTATGGCTACACCTTC.

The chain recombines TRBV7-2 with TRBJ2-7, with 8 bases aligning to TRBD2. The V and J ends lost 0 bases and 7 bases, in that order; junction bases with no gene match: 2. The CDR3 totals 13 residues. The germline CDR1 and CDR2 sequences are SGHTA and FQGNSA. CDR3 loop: CASSLAASGEQYF. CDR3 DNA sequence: TGTGCCAGCAGCTTAGCGGCTAGCGGGGAGCAGTACTTC. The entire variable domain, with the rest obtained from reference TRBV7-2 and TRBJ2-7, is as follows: GAGVSQSPSNKVTEKGKDVELRCDPISGHTALYWYRQSLGQGLEFLIYFQGNSAPDKSGLPSDRFSAERTGGSVSTLTIQRTQQEDSAVYLCASSLAASGEQYFGPGTRLTVT.

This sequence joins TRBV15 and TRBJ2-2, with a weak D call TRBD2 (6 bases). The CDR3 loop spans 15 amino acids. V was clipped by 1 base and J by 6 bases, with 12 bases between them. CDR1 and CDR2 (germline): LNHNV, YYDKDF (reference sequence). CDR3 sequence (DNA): TGTGCCACCAGCAGAGGCGGGGTGACGGCCGGGGAGCTGTTTTTT. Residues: CATSRGGVTAGELFF.

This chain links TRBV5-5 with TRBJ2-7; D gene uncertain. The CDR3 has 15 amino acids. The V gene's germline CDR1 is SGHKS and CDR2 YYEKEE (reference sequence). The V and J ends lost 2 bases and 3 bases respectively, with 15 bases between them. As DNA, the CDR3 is TGTGCCAGCAGCTTTGAAGACCCCCGAATCTACGAGCAGTACTTC. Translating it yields CASSFEDPRIYEQYF.

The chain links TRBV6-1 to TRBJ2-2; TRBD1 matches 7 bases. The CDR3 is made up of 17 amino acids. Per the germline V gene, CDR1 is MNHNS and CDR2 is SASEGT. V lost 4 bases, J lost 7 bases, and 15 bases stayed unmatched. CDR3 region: CASSGVPGQWLGGELFF. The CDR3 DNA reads TGTGCCAGCAGTGGCGTCCCGGGACAGTGGCTCGGCGGGGAGCTGTTTTTT.

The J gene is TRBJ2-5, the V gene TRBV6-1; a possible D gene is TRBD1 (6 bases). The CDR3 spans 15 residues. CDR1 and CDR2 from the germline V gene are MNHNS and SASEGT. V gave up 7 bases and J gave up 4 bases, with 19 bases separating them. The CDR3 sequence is CASTSSGVLGETQYF. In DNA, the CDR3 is TGTGCCAGCACCTCCTCAGGGGTGTTAGGAGAGACCCAGTACTTC.

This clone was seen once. In DNA, the CDR3 is TGTGCCAGCAGGGCACGCACAGATACGCAGTATTTT. It yields the protein CASRARTDTQYF. This sequence joins TRBV2 and TRBJ2-3; D is undetermined. This CDR3 contains 12 residues. Germline CDR1 SNHLY, CDR2 FYNNEI. V was clipped by 6 bases and J by 1 base, with 5 bases between them.